These 18 T cell receptor beta chains were all obtained from the same sample, sequenced in a study of cytomegalovirus exposure and HLA in healthy donors. The PCR had 60 Vbeta and 13 Jbeta primers. Method: immunoSEQ multiplex PCR; TCRdb's copy keeps in-frame clones and lacks some. The sample shows roughly 130,000 clones, almost 85% of them seen only once. Sequenced material: PBMCs. The source of these receptors is a boy younger than 10 in good health and CMV-seronegative.

V usage is TRBV6-1 and J usage is TRBJ2-3; D may be TRBD2 (6 bases). Germline V gene data show CDR1 as MNHNS and CDR2 as SASEGT. V was shortened by 3 bases and J by 3 bases, with 13 bases between the two germline ends. There are 15 residues in the CDR3. Written as DNA, the CDR3 is TGTGCCAGCAGTGATGGCAGGGAGGCTACAGATACGCAGTATTTT. Translating gives CASSDGREATDTQYF.

The chain couples TRBV4-1 to TRBJ2-5; 9 positions match TRBD1. Germline CDR1 MGHRA, CDR2 YSYEKL. CDR3 length: 16 amino acids. V gave up 0 bases and J gave up 5 bases; unmatched junction bases: 7. Written as DNA, the CDR3 is TGCGCCAGCAGCCAAGATCCACCCGGACAGGGGGAGACCCAGTACTTC. Translating it yields CASSQDPPGQGETQYF.

This chain's CDR3 is CASSQEQGAGMNTEAFF. The CDR3 DNA is TGCGCCAGCAGCCAAGAACAGGGGGCTGGGATGAACACTGAAGCTTTCTTT. V gene TRBV4-3 combines with J gene TRBJ1-1, with TRBD1 matching 9 bases. Germline V gene data show CDR1 as LGHNA and CDR2 as YSLEER. CDR3 length equals 17 residues. V was clipped by 0 bases and J by 0 bases; unmatched bases: 5.

The J gene is TRBJ2-1, the V gene TRBV5-1; TRBD2 aligns across 12 bases. The germline gives CDR1 SGHRS, CDR2 YFSETQ. Trimming cost V 3 bases and J 8 bases; bases outside gene matches: 12. This CDR3 comprises 17 residues. The DNA for the CDR3 is TGCGCCAGCAGCTCAGTGGCGACTAGCGGGAGTATGGATGAGCAGTTCTTC. It is translated as CASSSVATSGSMDEQFF. Drawing the rest from reference TRBV5-1 and TRBJ2-1, the complete variable domain is KAGVTQTPRYLIKTRGQQVTLSCSPISGHRSVSWYQQTPGQGLQFLFEYFSETQRNKGNFPGRFSGRQFSNSRSEMNVSTLELGDSALYLCASSSVATSGSMDEQFFGPGTRLTVL.

The chain uses TRBV29-1 and TRBJ1-1; D call uncertain. Germline CDR1 is SQVTM and CDR2 is ANQGSEA. There are 8 residues in the CDR3. Deletions cut 5 bases from V and 8 bases from J, with 3 bases between. CDR3: CSVSEAFF. The DNA of the CDR3 is TGCAGCGTTAGCGAAGCTTTCTTT.

V usage is TRBV2 and J usage is TRBJ1-5; TRBD1 is a possible D gene (5 bases). V lost 8 bases and J lost 5, with 19 bases in between. There are 15 residues in the CDR3. From germline, CDR1 is SNHLY and CDR2 FYNNEI. This CDR3 reads CASAGLGANYQPQHF. For the CDR3, the DNA is TGTGCCAGCGCAGGCTTAGGGGCGAACTATCAGCCCCAGCATTTT.

The gene calls are TRBV4-1 and TRBJ1-2; the D gene is possibly TRBD1 (6 bases). V was trimmed by 0 bases and J by 2 bases, leaving 19 bases between them. In germline, CDR1 is MGHRA, CDR2 YSYEKL. The CDR3 is made up of 18 amino acids. CDR3 region: CASSQDLPIGGPNYGYTF. CDR3 nucleotide sequence: TGCGCCAGCAGCCAAGATCTACCCATCGGGGGGCCGAACTATGGCTACACCTTC.

This sequence joins TRBV4-2 and TRBJ1-2; no definite D call. The CDR3 is made up of 16 amino acids. The ends were cut back, 2 bases at V and 0 bases at J, with 13 bases in the middle. Looked up from germline, CDR1 is LGHNA and CDR2 is YNFKEQ. CDR3 sequence: CASSQPDAGSNYGYTF. The DNA of the CDR3 is TGTGCCAGCAGCCAACCCGACGCAGGCTCTAACTATGGCTACACCTTC.

The table lists this clone with a count of one. The V gene is TRBV27, the J gene TRBJ1-5; 8 nucleotides match TRBD1. Germline values: CDR1 MNHEY, CDR2 SMNVEV (reference sequence). J was trimmed by 4 bases and V by 7 bases; bases with no gene match: 15. The CDR3 length is 17 residues. DNA of the CDR3: TGTGCCAGCACCCATAGGGTCCAGGGGGCCCGGAATCAGCCCCAGCATTTT. Translated: CASTHRVQGARNQPQHF.

The J gene is TRBJ2-2, the V gene TRBV5-4; the match to TRBD1 covers 9 bases. Trimming removed 4 bases from V and 4 bases from J; junction bases left unmatched: 8. Germline lookup yields CDR1 SGHNT and CDR2 YYREEE (reference sequence). There are 16 residues in the CDR3. CDR3 protein: CASSPGQGRSTGELFF. In nucleotides, the CDR3 is TGTGCCAGCAGCCCTGGACAGGGGAGGTCCACCGGGGAGCTGTTTTTT. Full variable domain (missing parts from reference TRBV5-4 and TRBJ2-2): ETGVTQSPTHLIKTRGQQVTLRCSSQSGHNTVSWYQQALGQGPQFIFQYYREEENGRGNFPPRFSGLQFPNYSSELNVNALELDDSALYLCASSPGQGRSTGELFFGEGSRLTVL.

This chain links TRBV19 with TRBJ2-5; D may be TRBD1 (6 bases). The CDR3 length is 14 residues. CDR1 is LNHDA, CDR2 SQIVND, per germline (reference sequence). V lost 5 bases and J 5 bases, leaving 15 bases between the germline ends. The CDR3 protein is CASSSTGTRETQYF. The CDR3 nucleotides are TGTGCCAGTAGTTCGACAGGTACTCGGGAGACCCAGTACTTC.

Comments on this clone: The same CDR3 is also encoded by other DNA sequences in this sample. The chain uses TRBV6-5 and TRBJ1-2; TRBD1 matches 10 bases. V was pared by 5 bases and J by 4 bases, with 1 base of the junction left unmatched. The CDR3 covers 13 residues. Germline V gene sequence: CDR1 MNHEY, CDR2 SVGAGI. The CDR3 is CASSRDRGYGYTF. The DNA of the CDR3 is TGTGCCAGCAGTCGGGACAGGGGCTATGGCTACACCTTC.

The rearrangement links TRBV4-3 to TRBJ2-3; tentative D call: TRBD2 (5 bases). CDR1 is LGHNA, CDR2 YSLEER, per germline. The CDR3 loop spans 16 amino acids. V lost 7 bases, J lost 6 bases, and 23 bases lay in between. CDR3 residues: CASTRAVPGTADTQYF. CDR3 in DNA: TGCGCCAGCACCCGAGCAGTCCCGGGAACGGCGGATACGCAGTATTTT.

This sequence joins TRBV10-3 and TRBJ2-4, with D possibly being TRBD2 (5 bases). The CDR3 spans 13 residues. The germline V gene encodes CDR1 ENHRY and CDR2 SYGVKD. V shed 4 bases and J shed 1 base, with 5 bases lying between them. CDR3 sequence (DNA): TGTGCCATCAGTGGGGAGGCCAAAAACATTCAGTACTTC. Residues: CAISGEAKNIQYF.

The rearrangement uses TRBV14 and TRBJ2-1; TRBD2 matches at 13 bases. In germline, CDR1 is SGHDN, CDR2 FVKESK. V lost 4 bases, J lost 12 bases, and 6 bases stayed unmatched. The CDR3 has 14 residues. The CDR3 nucleotides read TGTGCCAGCAGCCGGACTAGCGGGGGAAGTGGGCAGTTCTTC. It encodes CASSRTSGGSGQFF.

The chain is built from TRBV6-1 and TRBJ2-1; D may be TRBD2 (7 bases). Trimming took off 0 bases at V and 0 bases at J, with 9 bases between the two ends. The CDR3 has 16 amino acids. The germline CDR1 and CDR2 sequences are MNHNS and SASEGT. The CDR3 protein is CASSEAGGGSYNEQFF. The CDR3 coding sequence is TGTGCCAGCAGTGAAGCGGGAGGGGGCTCCTACAATGAGCAGTTCTTC.

In its sample, this clone was seen once. This sample also contains other DNA sequences that code for the same CDR3. The V and J genes are TRBV6-4 and TRBJ2-3; 7 bases are a match to TRBD1. Germline values: CDR1 MRHNA, CDR2 SNTAGT. The CDR3 loop spans 14 amino acids. Unmatched junction bases numbered 4, after V lost 3 bases and J lost 4 bases. CDR3 amino acids: CASSDGQGADTQYF. CDR3 nucleotides: TGTGCCAGCAGTGATGGTCAGGGGGCAGATACGCAGTATTTT.

V gene TRBV27 combines with J gene TRBJ2-5; TRBD2 matches 16 bases. CDR3 size: 18 residues. Per germline, CDR1 MNHEY and CDR2 SMNVEV (reference sequence). Trimming cost V 5 bases and J 7 bases; bases outside gene matches: 13. For the CDR3, the DNA is TGTGCCAGCAGTAAAATAGGGACTAGCGGGAGGGACGGGGGGACCCAGTACTTC. This gives the protein CASSKIGTSGRDGGTQYF.